This T cell receptor beta chain comes out of a study of CD8 T cells in Susac syndrome (dated by TCRdb to about 2019). Concerning the study at large: The study used repertoire sequencing to test whether antigen drove CD8+ T cell activation and differentiation in Susac syndrome. The study compared CD8+ T cell repertoire clonality among about a dozen healthy donors, some 14 Susac syndrome patients and about 16 multiple sclerosis patients.

In the case of this clonotype: It lacks a known antigen. No base-level quality is on record; no much larger clone is a single base apart.

V loses 5 bases of germline sequence and J loses 4 bases, and the interval between the two ends is 10 bases. Looking up the germline V gene (reference sequence) yields CDR1 LNHDA and CDR2 SQIVND. Counted from cysteine to phenylalanine, this CDR3 has 13 amino acids. Only the CDR3 DNA stays, 39 bases, in frame from base 1. Results and caveats for the whole study, not just this receptor: The TCR sequencing and HLA analysis was acknowledged to have included a relatively small number of individuals.

Peripheral blood CD8+ and CD4+ T cells from healthy donors, Susac syndrome patients and multiple sclerosis patients were profiled by high-throughput TCR beta sequencing. Treatment-naive patients with stable or active relapsing-remitting disease fulfilling revised McDonald criteria were used as multiple sclerosis controls. Bulk CD8+ and CD4+ T cells were purified by magnetic negative isolation, while CD8+ TEMRA cells were enriched using FACS. Blood was collected in EDTA tubes and processed within 24 hours, with PBMCs isolated through density gradient centrifugation. PBMCs intended for TCR sequencing were cryopreserved in liquid nitrogen and were subsequently thawed in a 37 degrees C water bath. Purity of sorted or isolated CD4+, CD8+ and CD8+ TEMRA cells was at least 90%. RNA was extracted using the RNeasy kit, and about 0.45 to 1 ug of the RNA was reverse transcribed with random hexamers. TCR beta CDR3 regions were amplified with the immunoSEQ multiplex PCR assay covering 54 Vbeta and 13 Jbeta segments. Bias from PCR amplification was corrected by using a synthetic template baseline for primer optimization and for computational correction. Turning to the authors' computational methods: Reads were assigned to V, D and J genes according to IMGT and analyzed in immunoSEQ Analyzer, with only productive sequences retained. Clonality was calculated as one minus the Shannon entropy normalized by log2 of the number of productive unique sequences. For each patient and control, public and private clones were evaluated among the 100 most prevalent clones. Clones were defined as Susac-specific if absent from the healthy and MS cohorts, from approximately 1,100 published viral clones and from other ImmuneACCESS disease sequences. In TCRdb, the public reads were trimmed at Q25 with fastp and aligned with MiXCR, with productive beta chains retained. Rows with one shared CDR3 protein collapse into an entry with the most common genes and DNA. The V and J calls and clone size are TCRdb's, not the authors'. The sample records fewer than 300,000 distinct CDR3 sequences, 70% to 90% of which are singletons. Jointly, the top ten make up approximately 0.11% of the sample.

Sequenced sample: CD8+ T cells from PBMCs. The sequence was obtained from a human donor with multiple sclerosis. The chain is assembled from TRBV19 and TRBJ2-3, and TRBD2 may be the D gene, going by 6 matching bases. The CDR3 protein is CASSPGLADTQYF. The DNA sequence is as follows: TGTGCCAGTAGTCCGGGACTTGCAGATACGCAGTATTTT.